The present entry profiles one T cell receptor (beta chain) with its context. The antigen remains unidentified. Blood cells were analyzed directly, without culture or expansion. This table comes from immunoSEQ multiplex PCR, and its TCRdb copy is limited to in-frame clones, with some not included. This repertoire shows 70,000 to 95,000 clones, about four fifths found once; its top ten account for 2.5% to 3.5%. Per germline, CDR1 MNHEY and CDR2 SMNVEV (reference sequence). The V end lost 10 bases, the J end lost 5 bases, and 14 bases lay between the germline ends. The CDR3 has 12 residues. The sample belongs to a study of neoadjuvant anti-PD-1 for oral cavity cancer. Findings and limits, study-wide: Only three patients per response group were TCR-analyzed; validation needed.

The material was PBMCs, obtained before nivolumab (anti-PD-1) treatment. This sequence joins TRBV27 and TRBJ1-1, with TRBD1 as a possible D gene (6 bases). This clonotype was obtained from a person aged 40 to 85 with oral cavity squamous cell carcinoma. The CDR3 reads CATLRGGTEAFF. CDR3 in DNA: TGTGCCACCTTGAGGGGGGGGACTGAAGCTTTCTTT.